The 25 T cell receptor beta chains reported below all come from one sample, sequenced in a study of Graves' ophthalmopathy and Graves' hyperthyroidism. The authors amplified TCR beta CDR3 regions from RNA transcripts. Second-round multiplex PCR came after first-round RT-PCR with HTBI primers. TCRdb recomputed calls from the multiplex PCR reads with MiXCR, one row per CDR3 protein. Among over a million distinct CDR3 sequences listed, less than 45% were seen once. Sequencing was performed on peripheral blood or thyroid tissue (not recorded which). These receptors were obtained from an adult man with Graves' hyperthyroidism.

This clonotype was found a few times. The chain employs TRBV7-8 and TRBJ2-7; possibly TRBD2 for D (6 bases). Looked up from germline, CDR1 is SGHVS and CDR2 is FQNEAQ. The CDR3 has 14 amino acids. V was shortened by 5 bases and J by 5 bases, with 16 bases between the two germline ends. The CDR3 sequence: CASSLRDWANEQYF. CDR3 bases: TGTGCCAGCAGCCTCCGGGACTGGGCTAACGAGCAGTACTTC.

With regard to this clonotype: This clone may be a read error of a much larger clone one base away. CDR3 DNA: TGCGCCAGCAGCTTGGGGGTAATGGCTGAAGCTTTCTTT. Translation gives CASSLGVMAEAFF. The rearrangement links TRBV5-1 to TRBJ1-1, with D unclear. Germline V gene lookup returns CDR1 SGHRS and CDR2 YFSETQ. CDR3 length: 13 residues. Deletions cut 0 bases from V and 6 bases from J, with 9 bases between.

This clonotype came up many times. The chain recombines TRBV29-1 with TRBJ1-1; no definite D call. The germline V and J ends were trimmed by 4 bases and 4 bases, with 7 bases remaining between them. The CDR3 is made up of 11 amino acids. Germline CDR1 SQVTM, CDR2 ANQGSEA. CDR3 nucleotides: TGCAGCGTTGGTGACGGCACTGAAGCTTTCTTT. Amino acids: CSVGDGTEAFF.

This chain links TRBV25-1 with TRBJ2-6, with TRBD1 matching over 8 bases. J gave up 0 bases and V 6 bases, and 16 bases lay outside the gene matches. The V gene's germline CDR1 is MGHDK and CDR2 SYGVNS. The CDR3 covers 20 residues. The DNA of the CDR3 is TGTGCCAGCAGCAAAGGGGAGGACAGGGTTCTATACTCTGGGGCCAACGTCCTGACTTTC. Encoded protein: CASSKGEDRVLYSGANVLTF.

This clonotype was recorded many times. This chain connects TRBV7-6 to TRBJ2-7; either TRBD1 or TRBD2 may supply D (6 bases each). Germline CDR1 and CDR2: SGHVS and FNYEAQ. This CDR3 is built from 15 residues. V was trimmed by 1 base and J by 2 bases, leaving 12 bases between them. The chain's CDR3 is CASSLEGGQTYEQYF. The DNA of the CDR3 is TGTGCCAGCAGCTTAGAGGGGGGACAAACCTACGAGCAGTACTTC.

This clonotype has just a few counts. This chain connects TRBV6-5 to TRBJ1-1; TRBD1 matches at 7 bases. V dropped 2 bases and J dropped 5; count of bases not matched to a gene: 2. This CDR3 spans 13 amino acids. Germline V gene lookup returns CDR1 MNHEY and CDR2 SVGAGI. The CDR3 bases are TGTGCCAGCAGTTACCCCAGGGGGACTGAAGCTTTCTTT. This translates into CASSYPRGTEAFF.

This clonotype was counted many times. CDR3 nucleotide sequence: TGTGCCAGCAGCTTAGCCTCCGCTTACGAGCAGTACTTC. As protein: CASSLASAYEQYF. The chain carries TRBV7-2 and TRBJ2-7, with D hard to call. V lost 0 bases to trimming and J lost 4 bases, with 7 bases between them. The CDR3 sequence is 13 residues long. In germline, CDR1 is SGHTA, CDR2 FQGNSA.

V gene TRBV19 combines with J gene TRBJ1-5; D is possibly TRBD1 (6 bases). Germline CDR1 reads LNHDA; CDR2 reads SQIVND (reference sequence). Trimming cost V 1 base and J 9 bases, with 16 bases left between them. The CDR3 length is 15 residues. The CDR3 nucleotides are TGTGCCAGTAGTATAGGGACAGCCTCGGGCATGCCCCAGCATTTT. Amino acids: CASSIGTASGMPQHF.

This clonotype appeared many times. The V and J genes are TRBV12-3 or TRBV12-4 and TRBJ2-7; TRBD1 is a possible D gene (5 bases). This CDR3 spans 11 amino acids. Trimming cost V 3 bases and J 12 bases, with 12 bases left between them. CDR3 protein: CASSFRATVYF. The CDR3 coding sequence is TGTGCCAGCAGTTTTCGGGCGACAGTGTACTTC.

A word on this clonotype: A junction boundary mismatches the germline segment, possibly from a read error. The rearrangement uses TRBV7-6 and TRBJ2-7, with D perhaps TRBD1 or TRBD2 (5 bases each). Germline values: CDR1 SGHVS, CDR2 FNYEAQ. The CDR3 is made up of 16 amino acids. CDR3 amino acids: CAGSRYGDGGLYEQYF. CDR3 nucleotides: TGTGCCGGCAGCCGCTACGGGGACGGCGGGCTGTACGAGCAGTACTTC.

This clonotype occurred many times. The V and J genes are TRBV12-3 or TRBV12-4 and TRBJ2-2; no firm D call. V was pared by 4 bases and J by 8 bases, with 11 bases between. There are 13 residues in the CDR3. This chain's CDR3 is CASSSHKLGELFF. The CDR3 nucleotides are TGTGCCAGCAGTTCTCATAAGCTTGGGGAGCTGTTTTTT.

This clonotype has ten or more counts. The DNA of the CDR3 is TGTGCCAGCAGCCCGGGGGGGGGCGTGGAGACCCAGTACTTC. This sequence encodes CASSPGGGVETQYF. This sequence joins TRBV7-9 and TRBJ2-5; 8 nucleotides match TRBD2. Trimming at V came to 5 bases and at J to 5 bases, leaving 7 bases not matched to a gene. Looked up from germline, CDR1 is SEHNR and CDR2 is FQNEAQ (reference sequence). This CDR3 spans 14 amino acids.

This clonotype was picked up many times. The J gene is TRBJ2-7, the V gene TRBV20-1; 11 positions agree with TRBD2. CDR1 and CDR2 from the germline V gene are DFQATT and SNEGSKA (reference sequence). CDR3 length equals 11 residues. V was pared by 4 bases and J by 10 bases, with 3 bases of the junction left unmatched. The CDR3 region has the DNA TGCAGTGCTACTACTAGCGGGAGACAGTACTTC. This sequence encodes CSATTSGRQYF.

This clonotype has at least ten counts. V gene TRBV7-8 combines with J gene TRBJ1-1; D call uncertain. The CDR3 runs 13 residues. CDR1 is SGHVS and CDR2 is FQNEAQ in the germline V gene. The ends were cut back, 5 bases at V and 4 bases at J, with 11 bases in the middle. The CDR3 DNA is TGTGCCAGCAGCCCGGGGTTGGGCACTGAAGCTTTCTTT. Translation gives CASSPGLGTEAFF. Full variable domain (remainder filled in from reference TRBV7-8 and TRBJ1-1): GAGVSQSPRYKVAKRGQDVALRCDPISGHVSLFWYQQALGQGPEFLTYFQNEAQLDKSGLPSDRFFAERPEGSVSTLKIQRTQQEDSAVYLCASSPGLGTEAFFGQGTRLTVV.

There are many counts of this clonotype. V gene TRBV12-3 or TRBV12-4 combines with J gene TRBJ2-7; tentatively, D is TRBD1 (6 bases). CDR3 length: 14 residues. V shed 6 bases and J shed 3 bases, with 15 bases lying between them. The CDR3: CASSFTTGHYEQYF. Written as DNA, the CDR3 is TGTGCCAGCAGCTTCACGACAGGCCACTACGAGCAGTACTTC.

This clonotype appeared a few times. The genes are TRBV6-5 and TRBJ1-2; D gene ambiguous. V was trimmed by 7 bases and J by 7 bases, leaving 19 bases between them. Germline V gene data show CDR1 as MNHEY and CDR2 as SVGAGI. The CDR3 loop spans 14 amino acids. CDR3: CASTTLRQRRGYTF. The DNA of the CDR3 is TGTGCCAGCACCACTCTTAGACAAAGGCGTGGCTACACCTTC.

CDR3 sequence (DNA): TGCGCCAGCAGCTACCTAGGGCGGGAGCTGACCCAGTACTTC. It encodes CASSYLGRELTQYF. This sequence joins TRBV5-1 and TRBJ2-5; 7 bases align to TRBD2. Germline CDR1 SGHRS, CDR2 YFSETQ. Germline trimming cut 3 bases from V and 7 bases from J; bases unmatched to any gene: 9. This CDR3 spans 14 amino acids.

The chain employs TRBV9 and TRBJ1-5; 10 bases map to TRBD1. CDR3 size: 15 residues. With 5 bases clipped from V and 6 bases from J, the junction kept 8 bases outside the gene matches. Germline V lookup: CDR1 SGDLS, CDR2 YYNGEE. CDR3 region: CASSSRQGAGQPQHF. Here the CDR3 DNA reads TGTGCCAGCAGTAGCCGACAGGGGGCAGGTCAGCCCCAGCATTTT.

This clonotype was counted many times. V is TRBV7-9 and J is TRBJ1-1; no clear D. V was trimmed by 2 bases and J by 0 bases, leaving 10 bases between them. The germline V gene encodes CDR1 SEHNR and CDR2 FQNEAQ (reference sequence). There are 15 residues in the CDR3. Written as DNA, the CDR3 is TGTGCCAGCAGCTTATCGGGCGATTTGAACACTGAAGCTTTCTTT. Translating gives CASSLSGDLNTEAFF.

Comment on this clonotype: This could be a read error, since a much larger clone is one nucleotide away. CDR3 sequence reads: CGAAFPGLLFF. DNA for the CDR3: TGCGGTGCCGCGTTCCCGGGACTCCTGTTTTTT. The V and J genes are TRBV20-1 and TRBJ1-4, with a tentative D call TRBD1 (5 bases). Germline V lookup: CDR1 DFQATT, CDR2 SNEGSKA (reference sequence). The CDR3 sequence is 11 residues long.

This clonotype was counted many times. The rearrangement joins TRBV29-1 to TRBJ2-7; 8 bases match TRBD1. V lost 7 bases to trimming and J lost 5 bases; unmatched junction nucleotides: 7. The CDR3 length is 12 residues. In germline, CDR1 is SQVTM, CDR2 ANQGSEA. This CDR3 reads CSAGTGDDEQYF. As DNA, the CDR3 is TGCAGCGCTGGGACAGGAGACGACGAGCAGTACTTC.

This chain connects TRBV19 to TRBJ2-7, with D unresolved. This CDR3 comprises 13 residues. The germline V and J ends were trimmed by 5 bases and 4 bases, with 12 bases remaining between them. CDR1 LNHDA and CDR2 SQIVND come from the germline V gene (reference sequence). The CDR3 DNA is TGTGCCAGTAGTCCCTCGCTTTGGTACGAGCAGTACTTC. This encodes CASSPSLWYEQYF.

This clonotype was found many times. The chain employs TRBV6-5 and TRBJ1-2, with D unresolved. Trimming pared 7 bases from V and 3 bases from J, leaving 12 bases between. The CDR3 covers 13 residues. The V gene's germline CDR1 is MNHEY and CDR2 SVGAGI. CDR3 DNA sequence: TGTGCCAGCACCTCGGCGGGTGACTATGGCTACACCTTC. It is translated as CASTSAGDYGYTF.

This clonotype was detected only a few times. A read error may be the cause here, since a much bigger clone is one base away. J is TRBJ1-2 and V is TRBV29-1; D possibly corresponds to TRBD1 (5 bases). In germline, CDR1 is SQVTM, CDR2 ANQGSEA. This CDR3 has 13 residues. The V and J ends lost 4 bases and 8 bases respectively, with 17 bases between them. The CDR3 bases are TGCAGCGTTGGAGTATGGGACGGAGAGGGCTACACCTTC. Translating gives CSVGVWDGEGYTF.

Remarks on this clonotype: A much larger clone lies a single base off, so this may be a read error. The CDR3 loop is CASSPLRGAPYEQYF. The CDR3 DNA sequence: TGTGCCAGCAGCCCCCTTAGGGGGGCGCCCTACGAGCAGTACTTC. This chain links TRBV7-9 with TRBJ2-7, with D perhaps matching TRBD1 or TRBD2 (6 bases each). CDR3 length: 15 amino acids. CDR1 and CDR2 from the germline V gene are SEHNR and FQNEAQ (reference sequence). V was clipped by 5 bases and J by 2 bases, with 16 bases between them. The whole variable domain, filled in from reference TRBV7-9 and TRBJ2-7, reads DTGVSQNPRHKITKRGQNVTFRCDPISEHNRLYWYRQTLGQGPEFLTYFQNEAQLEKSRLLSDRFSAERPKGSFSTLEIQRTEQGDSAMYLCASSPLRGAPYEQYFGPGTRLTVT.